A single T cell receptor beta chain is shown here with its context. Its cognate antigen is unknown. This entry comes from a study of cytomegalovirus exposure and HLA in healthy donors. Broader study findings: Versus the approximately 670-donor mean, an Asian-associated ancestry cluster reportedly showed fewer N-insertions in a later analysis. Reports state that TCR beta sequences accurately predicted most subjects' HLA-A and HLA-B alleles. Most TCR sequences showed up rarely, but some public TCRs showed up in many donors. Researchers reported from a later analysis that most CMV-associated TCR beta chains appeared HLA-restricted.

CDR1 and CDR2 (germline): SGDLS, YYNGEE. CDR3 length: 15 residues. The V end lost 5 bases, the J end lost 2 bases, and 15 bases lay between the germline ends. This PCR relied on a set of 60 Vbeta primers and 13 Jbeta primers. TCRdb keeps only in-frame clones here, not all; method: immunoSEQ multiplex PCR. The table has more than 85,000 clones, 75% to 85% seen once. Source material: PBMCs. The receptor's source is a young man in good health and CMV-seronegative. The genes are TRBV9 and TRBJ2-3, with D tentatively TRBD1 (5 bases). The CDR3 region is CASSRQIEYTDTQYF. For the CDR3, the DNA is TGTGCCAGCAGTCGACAGATAGAGTACACAGATACGCAGTATTTT.